The 24 T cell receptor beta chains below come from one sample, sequenced in a study of shared clonotypes between healthy human individuals. Generated by immunoSEQ multiplex PCR, the TCRdb table keeps only in-frame clones and is missing some. In the table there are hundreds of thousands of clones, roughly 83% of which are singletons. What was sequenced was PBMCs. The receptors derive from a woman aged 40 to 50 in good health. Some clones in this sample may be carry-over from other donors' samples.

CDR3 nucleotides: TGTGCCAGCTCGCCGGGGGGGCCCTACGAGCAGTACTTC. Translation gives CASSPGGPYEQYF. The rearrangement joins TRBV18 to TRBJ2-7; 8 positions match TRBD2. This CDR3 comprises 13 residues. The trim removed 6 bases at V and 2 bases at J, leaving 3 bases unmatched. Germline CDR1 KGHSH, CDR2 LQKENI.

The V and J genes are TRBV14 and TRBJ1-2, with 11 bases lining up with TRBD1. J lost 7 bases, V lost 6 bases, and 16 bases had no gene match. The germline V gene has CDR1 SGHDN and CDR2 FVKESK. CDR3 length equals 17 residues. CDR3 sequence reads: CASRPSGTGGKLGGYTF. CDR3 DNA: TGTGCCAGCAGACCCTCTGGGACAGGGGGAAAGTTGGGTGGCTACACCTTC.

V is TRBV5-4 and J is TRBJ2-1, with TRBD2 identical over 8 bases. CDR3 length: 15 amino acids. Germline CDR1 and CDR2: SGHNT and YYREEE (reference sequence). The trim removed 5 bases at V and 6 bases at J, leaving 10 bases unmatched. The CDR3, as DNA: TGTGCCAGCAGGCGGGCGCGGGAGGCCCCCAATGAGCAGTTCTTC. Amino acids: CASRRAREAPNEQFF.

This clone has just one count. The V and J genes are TRBV6-5 and TRBJ2-5; no definite D call. From germline, CDR1 is MNHEY and CDR2 SVGAGI. The CDR3 sequence is 15 residues long. The V end lost 0 bases, the J end lost 1 base, and 9 bases lay between the germline ends. The DNA for the CDR3 is TGTGCCAGCAGTTACTCGATGGCGGCCCAAGAGACCCAGTACTTC. It yields the protein CASSYSMAAQETQYF.

V usage is TRBV25-1 and J usage is TRBJ2-3; TRBD1 aligns across 9 bases. Trimming cost V 2 bases and J 2 bases; bases outside gene matches: 2. This CDR3 has 15 residues. Per germline, CDR1 MGHDK and CDR2 SYGVNS. CDR3 in amino acids: CASSEGQGITDTQYF. In DNA, the CDR3 is TGTGCCAGCAGTGAAGGACAGGGGATCACAGATACGCAGTATTTT.

This clone was observed once. The chain combines TRBV18 with TRBJ2-7; D is possibly TRBD1 (6 bases). V lost 2 bases to trimming and J lost 3 bases, with 11 bases between them. The CDR3 extends over 14 amino acids. CDR1 is KGHSH, CDR2 LQKENI, per germline. The CDR3 DNA reads as TGTGCCAGCTCACCATGGACAGAACGCTACGAGCAGTACTTC. It translates to CASSPWTERYEQYF. Complete variable domain (other parts from reference TRBV18 and TRBJ2-7): NAGVMQNPRHLVRRRGQEARLRCSPMKGHSHVYWYRQLPEEGLKFMVYLQKENIIDESGMPKERFSAEFPKEGPSILRIQQVVRGDSAAYFCASSPWTERYEQYFGPGTRLTVT.

The chain couples TRBV11-2 to TRBJ2-1, with TRBD2 identical over 14 bases. CDR1 and CDR2 from the germline V gene are SGHAT and FQNNGV. Losses at the gene ends were 3 bases for V and 9 bases for J; bases not matched to a gene: 7. The CDR3 consists of 16 residues. CDR3 nucleotide sequence: TGTGCCAGCAGCTTCAAAGGACTAGCGGGAGGATCTGAGCAGTTCTTC. This translates into CASSFKGLAGGSEQFF.

A few counts support this clone. A much larger clone differs from this one at a single base, so this may be a read error. The rearrangement links TRBV27 to TRBJ2-7; 9 nucleotides agree with TRBD1. Per germline, CDR1 MNHEY and CDR2 SMNVEV (reference sequence). CDR3 size: 15 residues. The CDR3 nucleotides are TGTGCCGGCAGTTCCCTCTCCGGACAGGGGAGAATAAAGTACTTC. Its protein product is CAGSSLSGQGRIKYF.

The gene calls are TRBV7-9 and TRBJ2-5; TRBD1 matches at 8 bases. The germline gives CDR1 SEHNR, CDR2 FQNEAQ (reference sequence). The V segment lost 6 bases and the J segment 4 bases; nucleotides outside the gene matches: 7. The CDR3 consists of 14 residues. The CDR3 loop reads CASRPGTGGETQYF. The CDR3 DNA reads TGTGCCAGCAGGCCGGGTACAGGGGGAGAGACCCAGTACTTC.

Comments on this clone: This likely came from a read error, as a far larger clone is one base away. This chain links TRBV6-6 with TRBJ1-3; TRBD1 matches 9 bases. Trimming at V came to 4 bases and at J to 1 base, leaving 2 bases not matched to a gene. CDR3 length: 15 residues. CDR1 MNHNY and CDR2 SVGAGI come from the germline V gene (reference sequence). The CDR3 loop reads CASSWDRVSGNTIYF. The CDR3 region has the DNA TGTGCCAGCAGTTGGGACAGGGTTTCTGGAAACACCATATATTTT.

This clone turned up a few times. The chain carries TRBV5-4 and TRBJ2-7; TRBD1 might be the D (5 bases). Trimming left V 4 bases short and J 3 bases short, with 17 bases between. CDR3 length: 15 amino acids. The germline CDR1 and CDR2 sequences are SGHNT and YYREEE (reference sequence). The CDR3: CASSVGYGQGYEQYF. Here the CDR3 DNA reads TGTGCCAGCAGCGTAGGATATGGACAAGGCTACGAGCAGTACTTC.

As concerns this clone: The junction departs from the called germline gene at one end, perhaps through a read error. The rearrangement joins TRBV5-4 to TRBJ1-1, with D maybe TRBD1 (6 bases). CDR1 is SGHNT, CDR2 YYREEE, per germline (reference sequence). The CDR3 contains 16 residues. The CDR3 protein is CASSLDGGQLDTEAFF. The CDR3 DNA sequence: TGTGCCAGCAGTTTGGACGGGGGACAACTAGACACTGAAGCTTTCTTT.

The rearrangement links TRBV5-1 to TRBJ2-7, with 10 bases lining up with TRBD2. The germline gives CDR1 SGHRS, CDR2 YFSETQ. The trim removed 1 base at V and 2 bases at J, leaving 6 bases unmatched. This CDR3 has 16 amino acids. The CDR3 loop reads CASSLIGLAEPYEQYF. The CDR3 nucleotides are TGCGCCAGCAGCTTGATAGGACTAGCGGAGCCCTACGAGCAGTACTTC. Together with reference TRBV5-1 and TRBJ2-7, the CDR3 gives the full variable domain: KAGVTQTPRYLIKTRGQQVTLSCSPISGHRSVSWYQQTPGQGLQFLFEYFSETQRNKGNFPGRFSGRQFSNSRSEMNVSTLELGDSALYLCASSLIGLAEPYEQYFGPGTRLTVT.

The chain is built from TRBV2 and TRBJ2-2, with unresolved D. This CDR3 comprises 14 residues. Deletions cut 4 bases from V and 3 bases from J, with 9 bases between. Per germline, CDR1 SNHLY and CDR2 FYNNEI. CDR3 in amino acids: CASSGRHDTGELFF. CDR3 DNA: TGTGCCAGCAGTGGTCGTCATGACACCGGGGAGCTGTTTTTT.

V gene TRBV14 combines with J gene TRBJ2-2; 9 bases match TRBD1. The CDR3 spans 16 residues. The germline gives CDR1 SGHDN, CDR2 FVKESK. Germline trimming cut 6 bases from V and 4 bases from J; bases unmatched to any gene: 9. This CDR3 reads CASRPDRGSATGELFF. The DNA for the CDR3 is TGTGCCAGCAGGCCGGACAGGGGTTCGGCCACCGGGGAGCTGTTTTTT.

V is TRBV5-1 and J is TRBJ2-7, with no clear D. The CDR3 is made up of 13 amino acids. CDR1 and CDR2 (germline): SGHRS, YFSETQ. V lost 0 bases, J lost 6 bases, and 10 bases lay in between. For the CDR3, the DNA is TGCGCCAGCAGCTTGGTGGGGTTTAGCGAGCAGTACTTC. Translation gives CASSLVGFSEQYF.

The chain uses TRBV19 and TRBJ1-3; 7 nucleotides line up with TRBD1. The CDR3 extends over 17 amino acids. Germline CDR1 is LNHDA and CDR2 is SQIVND (reference sequence). With 3 bases clipped from V and 0 bases from J, the junction kept 8 bases outside the gene matches. Written as DNA, the CDR3 is TGTGCCAGTAGTATGGCACAGGGGTCCTTCTCTGGAAACACCATATATTTT. It specifies CASSMAQGSFSGNTIYF.

This chain links TRBV7-3 with TRBJ2-1; no reliable D call. From germline, CDR1 is SGHTA and CDR2 FQGTGA. The CDR3 runs 15 residues. The V end lost 4 bases, the J end lost 3 bases, and 13 bases lay between the germline ends. The CDR3 DNA sequence: TGTGCCAGCAGCTCCAATACGGACGGCTACAATGAGCAGTTCTTC. It encodes CASSSNTDGYNEQFF.

V gene TRBV5-1 combines with J gene TRBJ2-3; 8 nucleotides line up with TRBD2. This CDR3 has 15 residues. Germline V lookup: CDR1 SGHRS, CDR2 YFSETQ. J gave up 4 bases and V 4 bases, and 8 bases lay outside the gene matches. The CDR3 spells CASSPTGTSSDTQYF. In DNA, the CDR3 is TGCGCCAGCAGCCCCACCGGGACTAGTTCAGATACGCAGTATTTT.

The V and J genes are TRBV18 and TRBJ1-2; D is perhaps TRBD1 (5 bases). CDR1 is KGHSH, CDR2 LQKENI, per germline. V was cut by 11 bases and J by 6 bases, with 19 bases left in between. CDR3 size: 13 residues. In DNA, the CDR3 is TGTGCCGGATCAGGGCAGGGATACGATGGCTACACCTTC. Translated: CAGSGQGYDGYTF.

This rearrangement joins TRBV9 to TRBJ1-3; 7 bases are a match to TRBD1. CDR3 length equals 15 residues. CDR1 and CDR2 from the germline V gene are SGDLS and YYNGEE. Trimming removed 4 bases from V and 0 bases from J; junction bases left unmatched: 4. The CDR3 DNA is TGTGCCAGCAGCTACGGGACAGCCTCTGGAAACACCATATATTTT. It is translated as CASSYGTASGNTIYF.

With regard to this clone: Sequence at one end of the junction differs from germline and may be a read error. This chain joins TRBV30 and TRBJ2-3; 12 bases align to TRBD2. The CDR3 extends over 15 amino acids. CDR1 is GTSNPN, CDR2 SVGIG, per germline (reference sequence). The CDR3 protein is CAWTLAGGPSDTQYF. In nucleotides, the CDR3 is TGTGCCTGGACCCTAGCGGGAGGGCCATCAGATACGCAGTATTTC.

The chain recombines TRBV18 with TRBJ1-2, with TRBD1 matching over 7 bases. The germline V gene has CDR1 KGHSH and CDR2 LQKENI. After removal of 0 bases from V and 4 bases from J, the junction contained 2 bases not matched to a gene. This CDR3 comprises 14 residues. CDR3 sequence (DNA): TGTGCCAGCTCACCACCCGGGGACAGCTATGGCTACACCTTC. Protein sequence: CASSPPGDSYGYTF. The whole variable domain, remainder taken from reference TRBV18 and TRBJ1-2, is NAGVMQNPRHLVRRRGQEARLRCSPMKGHSHVYWYRQLPEEGLKFMVYLQKENIIDESGMPKERFSAEFPKEGPSILRIQQVVRGDSAAYFCASSPPGDSYGYTFGSGTRLTVV.

The V gene is TRBV6-6, the J gene TRBJ2-7; TRBD1 matches at 7 bases. The length of the CDR3 is 15 residues. CDR1 MNHNY and CDR2 SVGAGI come from the germline V gene (reference sequence). Germline trimming cut 6 bases from V and 0 bases from J; bases unmatched to any gene: 8. The CDR3 loop reads CASSYRTGRSYEQYF. The CDR3 bases are TGTGCCAGCAGCTACCGGACAGGACGCTCCTACGAGCAGTACTTC.